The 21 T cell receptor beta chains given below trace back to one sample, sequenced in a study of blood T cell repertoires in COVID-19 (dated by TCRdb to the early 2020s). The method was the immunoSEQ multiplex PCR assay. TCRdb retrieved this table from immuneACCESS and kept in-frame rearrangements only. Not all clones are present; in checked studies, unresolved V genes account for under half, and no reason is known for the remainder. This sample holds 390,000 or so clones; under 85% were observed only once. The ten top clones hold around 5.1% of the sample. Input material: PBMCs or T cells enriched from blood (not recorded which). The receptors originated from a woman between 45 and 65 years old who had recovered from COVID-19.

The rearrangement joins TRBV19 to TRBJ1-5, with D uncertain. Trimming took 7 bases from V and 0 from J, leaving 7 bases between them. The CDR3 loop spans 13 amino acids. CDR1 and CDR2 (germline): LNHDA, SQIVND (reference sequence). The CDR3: CASISNSNQPQHF. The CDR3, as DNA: TGTGCCAGTATTTCAAATAGCAATCAGCCCCAGCATTTT.

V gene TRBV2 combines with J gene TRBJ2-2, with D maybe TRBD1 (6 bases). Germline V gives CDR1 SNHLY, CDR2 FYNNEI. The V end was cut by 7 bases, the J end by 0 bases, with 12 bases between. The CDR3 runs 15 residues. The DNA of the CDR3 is TGTGCCAGCATAGGGGGATCCGCGAACACCGGGGAGCTGTTTTTT. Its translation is CASIGGSANTGELFF.

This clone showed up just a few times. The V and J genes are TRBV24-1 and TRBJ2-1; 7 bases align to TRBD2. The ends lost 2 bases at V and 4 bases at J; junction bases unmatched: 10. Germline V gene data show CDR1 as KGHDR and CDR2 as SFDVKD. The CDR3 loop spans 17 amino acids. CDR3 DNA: TGTGCCACCAGTGATTCATCTGGGGGGGGGAGATACAATGAGCAGTTCTTC. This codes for CATSDSSGGGRYNEQFF.

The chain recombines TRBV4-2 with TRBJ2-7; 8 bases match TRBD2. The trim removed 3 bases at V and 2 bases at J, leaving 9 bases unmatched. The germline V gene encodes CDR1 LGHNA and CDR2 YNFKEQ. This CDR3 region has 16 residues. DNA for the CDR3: TGTGCCAGCAGCCATCCTACTAGCGGCATTGCCTACGAGCAGTACTTC. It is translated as CASSHPTSGIAYEQYF.

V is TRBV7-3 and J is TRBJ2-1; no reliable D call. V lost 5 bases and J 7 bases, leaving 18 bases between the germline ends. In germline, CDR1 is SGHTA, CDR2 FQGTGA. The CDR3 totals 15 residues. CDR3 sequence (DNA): TGTGCCAGCAGCCCCGGTATCCTTGAATCGAATGAGCAGTTCTTC. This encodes CASSPGILESNEQFF. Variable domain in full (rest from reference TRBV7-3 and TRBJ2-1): GAGVSQTPSNKVTEKGKYVELRCDPISGHTALYWYRQSLGQGPEFLIYFQGTGAADDSGLPNDRFFAVRPEGSVSTLKIQRTERGDSAVYLCASSPGILESNEQFFGPGTRLTVL.

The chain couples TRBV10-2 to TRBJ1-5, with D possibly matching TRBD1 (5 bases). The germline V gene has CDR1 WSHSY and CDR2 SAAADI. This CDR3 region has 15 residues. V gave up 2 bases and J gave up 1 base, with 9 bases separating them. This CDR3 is CASSEAGGSNQPQHF. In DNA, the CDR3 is TGCGCCAGCAGTGAGGCGGGGGGGAGCAATCAGCCCCAGCATTTT.

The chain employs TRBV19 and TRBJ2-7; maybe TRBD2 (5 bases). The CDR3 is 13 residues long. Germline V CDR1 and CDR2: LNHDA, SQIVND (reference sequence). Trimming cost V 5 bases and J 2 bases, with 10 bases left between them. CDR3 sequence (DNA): TGTGCCAGTAGTCCAACCGGGGCCTACGAGCAGTACTTC. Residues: CASSPTGAYEQYF.

In DNA form, the CDR3 reads TGTGCCAGCAGCCGACGACAGGGGACTAACTATGGCTACACCTTC. The encoded protein is CASSRRQGTNYGYTF. The gene calls are TRBV27 and TRBJ1-2; TRBD1 matches 8 bases. Germline loops: CDR1 MNHEY, CDR2 SMNVEV (reference sequence). J gave up 0 bases and V 6 bases, and 6 bases lay outside the gene matches. The CDR3 totals 15 residues.

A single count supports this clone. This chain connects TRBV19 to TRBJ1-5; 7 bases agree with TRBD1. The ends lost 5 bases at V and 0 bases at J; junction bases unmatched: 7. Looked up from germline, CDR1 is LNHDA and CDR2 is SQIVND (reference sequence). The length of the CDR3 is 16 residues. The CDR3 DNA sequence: TGTGCCAGTAGTCTCGGGGGACAGCTTAGCAATCAGCCCCAGCATTTT. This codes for CASSLGGQLSNQPQHF. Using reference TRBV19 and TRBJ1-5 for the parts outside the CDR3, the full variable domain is DGGITQSPKYLFRKEGQNVTLSCEQNLNHDAMYWYRQDPGQGLRLIYYSQIVNDFQKGDIAEGYSVSREKKESFPLTVTSAQKNPTAFYLCASSLGGQLSNQPQHFGDGTRLSIL.

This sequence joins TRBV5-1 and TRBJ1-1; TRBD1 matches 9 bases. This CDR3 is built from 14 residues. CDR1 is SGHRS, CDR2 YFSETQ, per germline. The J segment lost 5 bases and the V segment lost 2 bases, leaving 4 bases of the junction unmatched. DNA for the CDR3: TGCGCCAGCAGCTTCGGACAGGGGAGTACTGAAGCTTTCTTT. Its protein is CASSFGQGSTEAFF. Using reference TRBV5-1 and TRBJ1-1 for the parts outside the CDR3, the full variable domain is KAGVTQTPRYLIKTRGQQVTLSCSPISGHRSVSWYQQTPGQGLQFLFEYFSETQRNKGNFPGRFSGRQFSNSRSEMNVSTLELGDSALYLCASSFGQGSTEAFFGQGTRLTVV.

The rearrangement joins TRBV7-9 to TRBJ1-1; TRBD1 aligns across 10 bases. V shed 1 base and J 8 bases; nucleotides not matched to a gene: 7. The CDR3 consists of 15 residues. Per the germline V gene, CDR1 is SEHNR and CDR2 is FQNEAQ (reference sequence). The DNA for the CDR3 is TGTGCCAGCAGCTTAGAGCCGACAGGGGGCAGAGAAGCTTTCTTT. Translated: CASSLEPTGGREAFF.

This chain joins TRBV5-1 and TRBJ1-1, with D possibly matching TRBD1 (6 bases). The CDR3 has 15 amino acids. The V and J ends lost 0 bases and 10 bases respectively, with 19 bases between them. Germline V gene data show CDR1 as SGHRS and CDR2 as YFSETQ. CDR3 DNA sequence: TGCGCCAGCAGCTTGGACGGACGGGGTGAACAGGGAGCTTTCTTT. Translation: CASSLDGRGEQGAFF. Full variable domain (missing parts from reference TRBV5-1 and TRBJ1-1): KAGVTQTPRYLIKTRGQQVTLSCSPISGHRSVSWYQQTPGQGLQFLFEYFSETQRNKGNFPGRFSGRQFSNSRSEMNVSTLELGDSALYLCASSLDGRGEQGAFFGQGTRLTVV.

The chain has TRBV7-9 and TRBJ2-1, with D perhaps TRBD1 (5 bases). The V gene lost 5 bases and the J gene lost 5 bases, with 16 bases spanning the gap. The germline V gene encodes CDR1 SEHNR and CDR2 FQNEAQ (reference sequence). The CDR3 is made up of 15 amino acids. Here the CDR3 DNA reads TGTGCCAGCAGCGAGCTGGGGCTCTATAACAATGAGCAGTTCTTC. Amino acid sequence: CASSELGLYNNEQFF.

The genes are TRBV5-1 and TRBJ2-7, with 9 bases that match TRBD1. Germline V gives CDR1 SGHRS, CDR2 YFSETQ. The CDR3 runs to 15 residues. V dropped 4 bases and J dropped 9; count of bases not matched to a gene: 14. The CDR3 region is CASSPGTGPLGGQYF. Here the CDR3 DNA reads TGCGCCAGCAGCCCCGGGACAGGGCCCCTCGGCGGGCAGTACTTC. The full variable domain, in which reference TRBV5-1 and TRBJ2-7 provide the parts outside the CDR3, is KAGVTQTPRYLIKTRGQQVTLSCSPISGHRSVSWYQQTPGQGLQFLFEYFSETQRNKGNFPGRFSGRQFSNSRSEMNVSTLELGDSALYLCASSPGTGPLGGQYFGPGTRLTVT.

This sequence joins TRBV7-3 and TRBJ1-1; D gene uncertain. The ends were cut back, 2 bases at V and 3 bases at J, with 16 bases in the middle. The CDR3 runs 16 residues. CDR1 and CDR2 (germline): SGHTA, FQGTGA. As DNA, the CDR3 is TGTGCCAGCAGCTTAGAGAGGGTGGTTTTGGACACTGAAGCTTTCTTT. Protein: CASSLERVVLDTEAFF.

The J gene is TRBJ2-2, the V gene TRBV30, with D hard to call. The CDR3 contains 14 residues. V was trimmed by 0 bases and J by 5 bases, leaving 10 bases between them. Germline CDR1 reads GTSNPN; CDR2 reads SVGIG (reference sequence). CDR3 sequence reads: CAWSVPVPTGELFF. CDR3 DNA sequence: TGTGCCTGGAGTGTACCAGTGCCAACCGGGGAGCTGTTTTTT.

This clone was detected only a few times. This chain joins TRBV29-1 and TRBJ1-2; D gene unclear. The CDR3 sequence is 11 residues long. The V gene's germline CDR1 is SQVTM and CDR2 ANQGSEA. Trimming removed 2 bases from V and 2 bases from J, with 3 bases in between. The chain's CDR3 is CSVEQNYGYTF. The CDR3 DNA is TGCAGCGTTGAACAGAACTATGGCTACACCTTC.

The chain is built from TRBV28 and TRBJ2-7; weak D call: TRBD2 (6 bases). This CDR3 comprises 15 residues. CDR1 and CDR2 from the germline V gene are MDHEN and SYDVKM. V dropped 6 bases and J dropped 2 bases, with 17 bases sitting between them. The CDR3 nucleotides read TGTGCCAGCAGCTCTCCGGGACTCGAGACCTACGAGCAGTACTTC. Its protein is CASSSPGLETYEQYF.

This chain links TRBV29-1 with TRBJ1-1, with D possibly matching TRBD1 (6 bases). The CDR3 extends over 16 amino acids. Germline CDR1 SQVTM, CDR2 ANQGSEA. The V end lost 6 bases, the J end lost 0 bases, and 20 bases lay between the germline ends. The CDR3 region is CSVTMPWGQMNTEAFF. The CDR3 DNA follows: TGCAGCGTGACGATGCCCTGGGGGCAGATGAACACTGAAGCTTTCTTT.

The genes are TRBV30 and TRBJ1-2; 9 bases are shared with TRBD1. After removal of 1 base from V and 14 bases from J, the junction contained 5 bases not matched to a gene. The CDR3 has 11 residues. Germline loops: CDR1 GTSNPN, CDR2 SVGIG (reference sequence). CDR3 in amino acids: CAWSEQGANTF. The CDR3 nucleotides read TGTGCCTGGAGTGAACAGGGGGCTAATACCTTC.

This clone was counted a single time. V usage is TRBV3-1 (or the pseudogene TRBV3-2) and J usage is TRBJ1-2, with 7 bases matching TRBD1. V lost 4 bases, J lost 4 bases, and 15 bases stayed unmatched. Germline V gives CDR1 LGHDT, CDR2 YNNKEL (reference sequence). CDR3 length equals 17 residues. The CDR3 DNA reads TGTGCCAGCAGCCCGATTTATCGTAGGACAGGAGGCTATGGCTACACCTTC. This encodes CASSPIYRRTGGYGYTF.